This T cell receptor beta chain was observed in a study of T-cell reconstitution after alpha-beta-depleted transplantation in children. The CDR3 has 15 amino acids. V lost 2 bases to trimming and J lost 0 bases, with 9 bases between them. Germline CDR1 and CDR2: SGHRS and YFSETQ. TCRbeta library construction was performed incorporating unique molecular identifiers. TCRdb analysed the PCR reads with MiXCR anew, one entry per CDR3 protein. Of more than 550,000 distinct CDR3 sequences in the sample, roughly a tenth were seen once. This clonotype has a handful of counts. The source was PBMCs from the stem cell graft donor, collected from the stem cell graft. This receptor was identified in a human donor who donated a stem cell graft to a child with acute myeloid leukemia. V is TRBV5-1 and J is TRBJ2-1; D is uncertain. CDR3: CASSFEQASYNEQFF. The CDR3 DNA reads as TGCGCCAGCAGCTTCGAGCAGGCCTCCTACAATGAGCAGTTCTTC. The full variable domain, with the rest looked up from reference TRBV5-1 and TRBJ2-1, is KAGVTQTPRYLIKTRGQQVTLSCSPISGHRSVSWYQQTPGQGLQFLFEYFSETQRNKGNFPGRFSGRQFSNSRSEMNVSTLELGDSALYLCASSFEQASYNEQFFGPGTRLTVL.